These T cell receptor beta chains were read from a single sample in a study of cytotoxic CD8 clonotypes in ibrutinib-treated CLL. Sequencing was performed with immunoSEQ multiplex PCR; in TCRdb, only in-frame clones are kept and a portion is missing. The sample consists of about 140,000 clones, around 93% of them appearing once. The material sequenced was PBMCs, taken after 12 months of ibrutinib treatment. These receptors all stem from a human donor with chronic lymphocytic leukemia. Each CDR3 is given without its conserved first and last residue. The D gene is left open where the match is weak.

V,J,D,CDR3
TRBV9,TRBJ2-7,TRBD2,ASSESPGDSGMDEQY
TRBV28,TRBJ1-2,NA,ASSSNLGTGGYT
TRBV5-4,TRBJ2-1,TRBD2,ASSLARGAGGNNEQF
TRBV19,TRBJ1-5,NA,ASSIGAGGNQPQH
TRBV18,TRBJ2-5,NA,ASSPQDGETQY
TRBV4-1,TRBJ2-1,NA,ASSQEVNQDNEQF
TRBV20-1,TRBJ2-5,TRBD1,SGDSQETQY
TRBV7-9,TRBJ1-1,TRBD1,ASRQKTLGTATEAF
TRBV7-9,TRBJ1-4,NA,ASSSGDEKLF
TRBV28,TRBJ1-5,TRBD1,ASSSDRVAQPQH
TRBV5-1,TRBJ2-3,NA,ASTETRDGTDTQY
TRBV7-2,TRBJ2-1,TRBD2,ASSLDALAGVNEQF
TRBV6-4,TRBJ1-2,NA,ASSDSDRSGYT
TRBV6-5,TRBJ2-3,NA,ASSASTDTQY
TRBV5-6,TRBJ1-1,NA,ASSLTANTEAF
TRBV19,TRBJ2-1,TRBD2,ASSIGLAGLYNEQF
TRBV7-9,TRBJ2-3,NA,ASSLVFGPDTQY
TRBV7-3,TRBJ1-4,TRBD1,ASSHDRAGEKLF
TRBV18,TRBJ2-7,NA,ASSPQGGWESGYEQY
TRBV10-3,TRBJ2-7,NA,AIGPTVYEQY
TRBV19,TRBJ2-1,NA,ASGSPSRSSYNEQF
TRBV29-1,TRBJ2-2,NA,SVEVFSTGELF
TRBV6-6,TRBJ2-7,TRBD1,ASSYSVGQGYEQY
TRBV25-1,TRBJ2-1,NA,ASTGRVYNEQF
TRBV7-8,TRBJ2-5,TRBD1,ASSQGQGEETQY
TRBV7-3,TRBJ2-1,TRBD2,ASSPREKLGLAGRLSEQF
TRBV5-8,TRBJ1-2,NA,ASRLTFGYGYT
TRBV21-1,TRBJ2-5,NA,ASTHRAGETQY
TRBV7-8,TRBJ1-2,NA,ASSLLRNLNYGYT